These 8 T cell receptor beta chains came from one sample sequenced in a study of CD8 T cells in ankylosing spondylitis. Each CDR3 protein is one row after TCRdb ran MiXCR on the 5' RACE reads. This table holds roughly 260,000 distinct CDR3 sequences, 20% found once. The sample taken for sequencing was blood, either unsorted or a sorted T cell fraction (not recorded which). These receptors originate from a male donor with ankylosing spondylitis or in good health (not recorded which).

The rearrangement links TRBV14 to TRBJ2-7, with 9 nucleotides matching TRBD2. The germline gives CDR1 SGHDN, CDR2 FVKESK. This CDR3 has 14 amino acids. The V gene end was trimmed by 4 bases and the J gene end by 4 bases; junction bases not matched to a gene: 5. This chain's CDR3 is CASSRQAGGYEQYV. CDR3 DNA sequence: TGTGCCAGCAGCCGTCAGGCGGGAGGGTACGAGCAGTACGTC.

This clonotype was seen a few times. The V gene is TRBV2, the J gene TRBJ2-5, with D hard to call. The CDR3 runs to 14 residues. CDR1 SNHLY and CDR2 FYNNEI come from the germline V gene. With 5 bases removed from V and 1 base from J, the gap between germline ends came to 11 bases. The CDR3 loop reads CASSYDDPQETQYF. CDR3 in DNA: TGTGCCAGCAGTTATGACGATCCCCAAGAGACCCAGTACTTC. The full variable domain, completed using reference TRBV2 and TRBJ2-5, is EPEVTQTPSHQVTQMGQEVILRCVPISNHLYFYWYRQILGQKVEFLVSFYNNEISEKSEIFDDQFSVERPDGSNFTLKIRSTKLEDSAMYFCASSYDDPQETQYFGPGTRLLVL.

Ten or more counts support this clonotype. The genes are TRBV12-3 or TRBV12-4 and TRBJ1-1, with D tentatively TRBD1 (5 bases). The CDR3 loop spans 16 amino acids. V lost 6 bases, J lost 3 bases, and 20 bases lay in between. The CDR3 region is CASSPARDGKDTEAFF. CDR3 DNA: TGTGCCAGCAGCCCTGCTCGGGACGGAAAGGACACTGAAGCTTTCTTT.

V is TRBV28 and J is TRBJ2-5, with TRBD1 matching 8 bases. CDR3 size: 15 residues. The trim removed 3 bases at V and 5 bases at J, leaving 8 bases unmatched. The germline V gene has CDR1 MDHEN and CDR2 SYDVKM. CDR3 sequence reads: CASSLAGGIRETQYF. In nucleotides, the CDR3 is TGTGCCAGCAGTTTGGCAGGGGGCATAAGGGAGACCCAGTACTTC.

This clonotype occurred a few times. The chain combines TRBV20-1 with TRBJ2-3; 10 bases map to TRBD2. This CDR3 is 15 amino acids long. Trimming removed 4 bases from V and 3 bases from J; junction bases left unmatched: 7. The germline V gene encodes CDR1 DFQATT and CDR2 SNEGSKA (reference sequence). The CDR3 nucleotides read TGCAGTGCTACCTATCTAGCGGGAGATACAGATACGCAGTATTTT. This translates into CSATYLAGDTDTQYF.

This chain links TRBV19 with TRBJ1-5, with 9 bases fitting TRBD1. The CDR3 sequence is 17 residues long. CDR1 is LNHDA, CDR2 SQIVND, per germline (reference sequence). The V gene end was trimmed by 3 bases and the J gene end by 4 bases; junction bases not matched to a gene: 10. DNA for the CDR3: TGTGCCAGTAGTATTGGGACAGGGCTATTACGAAATCAGCCCCAGCATTTT. It codes for CASSIGTGLLRNQPQHF.

The sample holds a few counts of this clonotype. This sequence joins TRBV4-1 and TRBJ1-5; no clear D. The CDR3 loop spans 15 amino acids. Per germline, CDR1 MGHRA and CDR2 YSYEKL. Trimming took off 1 base at V and 0 bases at J, with 7 bases between the two ends. The CDR3 nucleotides are TGCGCCAGCAGCCAAGCACAGAATAGCAATCAGCCCCAGCATTTT. Amino acid sequence: CASSQAQNSNQPQHF.

The table lists this clonotype with a few counts. The chain combines TRBV20-1 with TRBJ2-5; 9 bases are a match to TRBD2. V was pared by 2 bases and J by 5 bases, with 3 bases of the junction left unmatched. Looked up from germline, CDR1 is DFQATT and CDR2 is SNEGSKA (reference sequence). The CDR3 consists of 13 residues. The CDR3 is CSARNSGSETQYF. CDR3 coding DNA: TGCAGTGCTAGAAATAGCGGGAGTGAGACCCAGTACTTC.